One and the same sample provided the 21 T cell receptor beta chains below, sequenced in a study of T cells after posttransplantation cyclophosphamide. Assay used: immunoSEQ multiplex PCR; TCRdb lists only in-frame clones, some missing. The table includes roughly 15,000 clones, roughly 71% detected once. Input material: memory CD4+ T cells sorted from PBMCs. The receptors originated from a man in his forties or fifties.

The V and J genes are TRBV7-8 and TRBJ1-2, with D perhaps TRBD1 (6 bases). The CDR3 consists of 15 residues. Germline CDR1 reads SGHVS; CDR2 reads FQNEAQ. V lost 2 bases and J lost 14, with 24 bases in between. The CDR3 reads CASSLNLRDHRGGTF. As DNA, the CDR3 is TGTGCCAGCAGCTTAAATCTTAGGGATCATAGGGGGGGGACCTTC.

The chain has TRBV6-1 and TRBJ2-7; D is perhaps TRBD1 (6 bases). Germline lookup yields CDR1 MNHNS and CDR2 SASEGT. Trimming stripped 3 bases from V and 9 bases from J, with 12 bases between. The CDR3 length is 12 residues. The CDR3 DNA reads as TGTGCCAGCAGTGAGTCACAGGGATTGCAGTACTTC. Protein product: CASSESQGLQYF.

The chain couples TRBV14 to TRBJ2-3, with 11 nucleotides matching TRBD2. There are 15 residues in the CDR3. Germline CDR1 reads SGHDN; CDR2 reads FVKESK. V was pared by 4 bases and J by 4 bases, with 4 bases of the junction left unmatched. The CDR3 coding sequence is TGTGCCAGCAGCCTCCCTAGCGGGAGGTCAGATACGCAGTATTTT. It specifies CASSLPSGRSDTQYF.

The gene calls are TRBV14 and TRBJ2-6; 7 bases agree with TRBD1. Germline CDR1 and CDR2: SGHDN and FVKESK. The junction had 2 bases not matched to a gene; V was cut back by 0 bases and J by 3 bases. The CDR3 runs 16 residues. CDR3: CASSQERGRGANVLTF. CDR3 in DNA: TGTGCCAGCAGCCAAGAGAGGGGGCGTGGGGCCAACGTCCTGACTTTC.

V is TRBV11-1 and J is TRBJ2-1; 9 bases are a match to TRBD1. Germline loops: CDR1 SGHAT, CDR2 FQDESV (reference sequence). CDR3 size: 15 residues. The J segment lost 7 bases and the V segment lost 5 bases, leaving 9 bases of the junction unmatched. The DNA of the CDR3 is TGTGCCAGCAGCCCCCGTTGGGGGACAGGGAATGAGCAGTTCTTC. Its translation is CASSPRWGTGNEQFF.

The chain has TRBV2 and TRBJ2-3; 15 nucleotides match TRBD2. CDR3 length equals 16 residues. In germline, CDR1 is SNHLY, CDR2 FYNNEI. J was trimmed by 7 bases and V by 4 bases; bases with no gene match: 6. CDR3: CASSAGLAGGQNTQYF. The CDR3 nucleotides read TGTGCCAGCAGTGCTGGACTAGCGGGGGGGCAAAATACGCAGTATTTT.

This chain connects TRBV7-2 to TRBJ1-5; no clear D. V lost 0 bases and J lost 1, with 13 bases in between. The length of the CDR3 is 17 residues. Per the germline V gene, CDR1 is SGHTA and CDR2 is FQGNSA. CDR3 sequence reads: CASSLARTEGSNQPQHF. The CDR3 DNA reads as TGTGCCAGCAGCTTAGCGCGTACGGAGGGAAGCAATCAGCCCCAGCATTTT.

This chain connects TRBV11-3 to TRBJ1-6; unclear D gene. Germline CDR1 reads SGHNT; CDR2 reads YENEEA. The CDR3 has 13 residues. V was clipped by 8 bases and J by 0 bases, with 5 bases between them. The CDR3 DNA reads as TGTGCCAGCCACAACTCCTATAATTCACCCCTCCACTTT. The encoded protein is CASHNSYNSPLHF.

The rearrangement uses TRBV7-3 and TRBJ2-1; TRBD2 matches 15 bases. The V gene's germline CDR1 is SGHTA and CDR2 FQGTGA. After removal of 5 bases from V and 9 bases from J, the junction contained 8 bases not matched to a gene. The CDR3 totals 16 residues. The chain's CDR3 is CASSRASGLAGGEQFF. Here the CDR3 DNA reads TGTGCCAGCAGCAGGGCCTCGGGACTAGCGGGAGGTGAGCAGTTCTTC.

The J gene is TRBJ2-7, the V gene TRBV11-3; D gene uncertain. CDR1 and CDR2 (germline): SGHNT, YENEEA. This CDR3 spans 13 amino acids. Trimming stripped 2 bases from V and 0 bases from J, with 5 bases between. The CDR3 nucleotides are TGTGCCAGCAGCTTATTCCTCTCCTACGAGCAGTACTTC. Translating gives CASSLFLSYEQYF.

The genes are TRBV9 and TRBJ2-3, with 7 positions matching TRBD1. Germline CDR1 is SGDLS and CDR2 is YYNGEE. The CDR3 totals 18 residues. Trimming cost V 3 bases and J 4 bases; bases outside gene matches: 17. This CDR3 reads CASSGRDSGSLSADTQYF. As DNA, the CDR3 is TGTGCCAGCAGCGGCCGGGACAGCGGTTCTCTGAGCGCAGATACGCAGTATTTT. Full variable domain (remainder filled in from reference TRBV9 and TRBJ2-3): DSGVTQTPKHLITATGQRVTLRCSPRSGDLSVYWYQQSLDQGLQFLIQYYNGEERAKGNILERFSAQQFPDLHSELNLSSLELGDSALYFCASSGRDSGSLSADTQYFGPGTRLTVL.

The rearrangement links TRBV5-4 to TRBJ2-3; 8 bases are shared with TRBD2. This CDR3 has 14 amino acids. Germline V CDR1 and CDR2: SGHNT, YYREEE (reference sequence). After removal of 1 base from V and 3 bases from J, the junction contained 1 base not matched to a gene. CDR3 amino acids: CASSLSGSTDTQYF. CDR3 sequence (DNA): TGTGCCAGCAGCTTGAGCGGGAGTACAGATACGCAGTATTTT. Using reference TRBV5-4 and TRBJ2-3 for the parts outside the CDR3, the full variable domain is ETGVTQSPTHLIKTRGQQVTLRCSSQSGHNTVSWYQQALGQGPQFIFQYYREEENGRGNFPPRFSGLQFPNYSSELNVNALELDDSALYLCASSLSGSTDTQYFGPGTRLTVL.

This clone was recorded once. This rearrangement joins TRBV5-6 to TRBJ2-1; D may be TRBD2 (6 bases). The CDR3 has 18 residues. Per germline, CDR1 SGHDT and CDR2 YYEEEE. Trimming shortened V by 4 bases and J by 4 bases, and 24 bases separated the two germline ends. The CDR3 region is CASSGRFVGSGRYNEQFF. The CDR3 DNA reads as TGTGCCAGCAGCGGCCGATTCGTAGGGAGCGGGCGTTACAATGAGCAGTTCTTC.

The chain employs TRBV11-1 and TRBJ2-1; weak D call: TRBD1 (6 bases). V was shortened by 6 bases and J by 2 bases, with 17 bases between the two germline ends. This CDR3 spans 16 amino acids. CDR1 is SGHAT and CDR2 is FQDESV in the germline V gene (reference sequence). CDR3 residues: CASRPLGGLPYNEQFF. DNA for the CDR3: TGTGCCAGCAGACCTTTAGGGGGTTTGCCCTACAATGAGCAGTTCTTC.

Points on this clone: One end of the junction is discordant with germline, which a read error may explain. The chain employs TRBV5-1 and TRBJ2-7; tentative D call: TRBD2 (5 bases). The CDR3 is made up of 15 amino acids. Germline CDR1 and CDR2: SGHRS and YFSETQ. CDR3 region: CTSSSPDRRGHEQYF. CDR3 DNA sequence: TGCACCAGCAGCTCCCCGGACCGCAGAGGGCACGAGCAGTACTTC.

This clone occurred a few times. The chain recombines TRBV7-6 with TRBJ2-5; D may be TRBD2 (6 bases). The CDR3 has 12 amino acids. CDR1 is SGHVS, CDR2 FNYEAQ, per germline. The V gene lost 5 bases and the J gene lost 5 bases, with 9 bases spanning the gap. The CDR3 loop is CASSQSGETQYF. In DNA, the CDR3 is TGTGCCAGCAGCCAGAGCGGGGAGACCCAGTACTTC.

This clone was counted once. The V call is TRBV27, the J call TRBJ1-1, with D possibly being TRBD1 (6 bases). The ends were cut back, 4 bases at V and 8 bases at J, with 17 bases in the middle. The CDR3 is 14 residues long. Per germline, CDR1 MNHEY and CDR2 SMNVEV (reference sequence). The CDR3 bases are TGTGCCAGCAGTTCTTGGGGGCCCTCTGGGGAAGCTTTCTTT. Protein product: CASSSWGPSGEAFF.

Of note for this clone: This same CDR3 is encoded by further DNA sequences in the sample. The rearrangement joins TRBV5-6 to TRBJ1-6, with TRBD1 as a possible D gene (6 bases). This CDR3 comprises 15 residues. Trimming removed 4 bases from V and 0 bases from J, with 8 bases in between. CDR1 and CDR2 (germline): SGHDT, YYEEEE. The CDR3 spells CASSLRGSYNSPLHF. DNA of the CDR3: TGTGCCAGCAGCCTCAGGGGCTCCTATAATTCACCCCTCCACTTT.

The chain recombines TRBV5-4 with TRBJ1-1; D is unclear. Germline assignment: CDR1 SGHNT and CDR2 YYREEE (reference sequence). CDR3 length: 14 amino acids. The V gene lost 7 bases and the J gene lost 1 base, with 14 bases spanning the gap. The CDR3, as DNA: TGTGCCAGCGAAAGCGTAGGTGGGAACACTGAAGCTTTCTTT. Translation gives CASESVGGNTEAFF.

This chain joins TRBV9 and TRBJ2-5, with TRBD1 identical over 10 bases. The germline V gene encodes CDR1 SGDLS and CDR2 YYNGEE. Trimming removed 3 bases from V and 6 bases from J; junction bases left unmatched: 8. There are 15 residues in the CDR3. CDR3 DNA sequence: TGTGCCAGCAGCGCGACCCCGGGACAGGGGAAGACCCAGTACTTC. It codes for CASSATPGQGKTQYF.

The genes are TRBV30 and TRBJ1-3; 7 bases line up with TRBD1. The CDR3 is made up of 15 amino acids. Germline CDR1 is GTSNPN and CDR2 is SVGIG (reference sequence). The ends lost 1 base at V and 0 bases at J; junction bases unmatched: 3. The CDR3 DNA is TGTGCCTGGAGTGCACAGGGGACCTCTGGAAACACCATATATTTT. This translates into CAWSAQGTSGNTIYF.